This T cell receptor beta chain was obtained from a study of glioma-infiltrating T cells after dendritic cell vaccination. Study-wide background: Patients received autologous tumor lysate-pulsed dendritic cell vaccination between 2003 and 2012. The vaccine used monocyte-derived dendritic cells pulsed overnight with autologous tumor lysate.

Time point of the sample: after dendritic cell vaccination, including at tumor progression/relapse. Blood PBMC samples: pre-vaccination, two weeks post third vaccination, and at tumor progression. Amplification used 60 V beta primers and 13 J beta primers. Sequencing used immunoSEQ multiplex PCR; TCRdb keeps in-frame clones, though not all of them. The sample lists some 90,000 clones; about 81% were seen once. CDR3 size: 16 residues. Germline-derived CDR1 and CDR2 are MNHEY and SVGAGI. V lost 2 bases, J lost 9 bases, and 12 bases stayed unmatched. The receptor was isolated from a human donor with glioblastoma. Sequenced here: blood, sampled after dendritic cell vaccination. The chain employs TRBV6-5 and TRBJ2-1; the match to TRBD2 covers 8 bases. The chain's CDR3 is CASSYHLGLAGSEQFF. The CDR3 nucleotides read TGTGCCAGCAGTTACCACTTAGGGCTAGCGGGCTCTGAGCAGTTCTTC.